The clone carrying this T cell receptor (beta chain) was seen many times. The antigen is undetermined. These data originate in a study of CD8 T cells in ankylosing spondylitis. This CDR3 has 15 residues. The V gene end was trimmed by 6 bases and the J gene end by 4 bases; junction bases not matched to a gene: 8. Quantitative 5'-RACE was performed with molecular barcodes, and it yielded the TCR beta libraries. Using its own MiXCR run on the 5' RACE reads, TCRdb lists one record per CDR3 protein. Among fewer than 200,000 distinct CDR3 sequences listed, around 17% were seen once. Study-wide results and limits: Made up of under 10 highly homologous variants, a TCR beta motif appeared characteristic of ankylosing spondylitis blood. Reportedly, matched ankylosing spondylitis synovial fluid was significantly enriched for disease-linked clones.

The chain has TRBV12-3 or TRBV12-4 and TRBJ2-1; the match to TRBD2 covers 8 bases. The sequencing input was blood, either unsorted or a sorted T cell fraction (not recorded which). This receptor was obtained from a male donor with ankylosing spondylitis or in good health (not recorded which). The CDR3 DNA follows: TGTGCCAGCAGCCCCTCAGCGGGAGCTTACAATGAGCAGTTCTTC. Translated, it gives CASSPSAGAYNEQFF.